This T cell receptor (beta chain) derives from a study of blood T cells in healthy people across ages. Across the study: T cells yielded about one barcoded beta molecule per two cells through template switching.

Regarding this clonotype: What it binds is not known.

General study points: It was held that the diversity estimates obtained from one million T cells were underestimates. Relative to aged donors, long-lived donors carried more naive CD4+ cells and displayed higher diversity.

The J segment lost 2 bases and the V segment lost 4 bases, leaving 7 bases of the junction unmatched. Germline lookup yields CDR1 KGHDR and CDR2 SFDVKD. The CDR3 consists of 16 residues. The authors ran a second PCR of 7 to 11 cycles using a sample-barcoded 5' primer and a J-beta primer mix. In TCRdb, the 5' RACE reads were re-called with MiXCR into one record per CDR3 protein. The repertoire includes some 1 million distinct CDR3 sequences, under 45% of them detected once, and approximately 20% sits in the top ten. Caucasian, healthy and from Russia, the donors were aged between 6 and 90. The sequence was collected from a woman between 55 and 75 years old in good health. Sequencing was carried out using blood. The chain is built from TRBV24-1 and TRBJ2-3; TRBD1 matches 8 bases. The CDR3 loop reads CATSDTGTGFTDTQYF. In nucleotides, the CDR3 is TGTGCCACCAGTGACACCGGGACAGGATTCACAGATACGCAGTATTTT.